Sequencing of this TCR beta chain was carried out in a study of T cell responses to AZD1222 COVID-19 vaccine. Study overall: Pooling was applied to second doses at about 4 or about 12 weeks. Whole-study results and caveats: Samples come after the peak T cell response, not at day 14. The sample set comprised mostly white British donors with more females, and clonal diversity was possibly underestimated. At baseline, seropositivity was found in only six or seven AZD1222 recipients.

Per germline, CDR1 KGHDR and CDR2 SFDVKD. This CDR3 has 13 amino acids. Trimming took off 6 bases at V and 2 bases at J, with 7 bases between the two ends. Measured with immunoSEQ multiplex PCR; TCRdb has only the in-frame clones, and not every one. The table has 150,000 or so clones, 88% seen once. In regard to this clone: Its antigen is undetermined.

The chain combines TRBV24-1 with TRBJ1-5, with D possibly TRBD1 on 5 matching bases. The source is an adult in good health. The sample was peripheral blood, taken on day 0 of AZD1222 vaccination. CDR3 amino acids: CATSKGGNQPQHF. The CDR3 DNA follows: TGTGCCACCAGTAAAGGGGGCAATCAGCCCCAGCATTTT.